This T cell receptor (beta chain) was sequenced in a study of cytomegalovirus exposure and HLA in healthy donors. Turning to the study itself: In an earlier analysis, around 120 million unique TCR beta sequences were found from approximately 170 million T cells. Whole-study findings and limits: Rarity held for most TCR sequences, but there were some public TCRs that occurred in many donors. As confirmed in vitro, three CMV-associated chains were specific for CMV antigens. Productive rates of about 87% or about 30% were seen for most TCR beta V segments in an earlier analysis.

As concerns this clone: What it recognizes is unknown.

PCR used 60 Vbeta primers and 13 Jbeta primers. Profiled with immunoSEQ multiplex PCR; TCRdb holds only in-frame clones, not every one. The table records some 180,000 clones, 65% to 85% of them present only once. The TCR was taken from a female donor in good health and CMV-seronegative. The sequencing input was PBMCs.

In DNA form, the CDR3 reads TGTGCCAGCAGAGACTCGGGACTCTTTGCCGGGGAGCTGTTTTTT. This sequence encodes CASRDSGLFAGELFF. The rearrangement joins TRBV2 to TRBJ2-2, with a weak D call TRBD2 (6 bases). Trimming removed 6 bases from V and 6 bases from J, with 17 bases in between. The CDR3 totals 15 residues. Germline loops: CDR1 SNHLY, CDR2 FYNNEI.